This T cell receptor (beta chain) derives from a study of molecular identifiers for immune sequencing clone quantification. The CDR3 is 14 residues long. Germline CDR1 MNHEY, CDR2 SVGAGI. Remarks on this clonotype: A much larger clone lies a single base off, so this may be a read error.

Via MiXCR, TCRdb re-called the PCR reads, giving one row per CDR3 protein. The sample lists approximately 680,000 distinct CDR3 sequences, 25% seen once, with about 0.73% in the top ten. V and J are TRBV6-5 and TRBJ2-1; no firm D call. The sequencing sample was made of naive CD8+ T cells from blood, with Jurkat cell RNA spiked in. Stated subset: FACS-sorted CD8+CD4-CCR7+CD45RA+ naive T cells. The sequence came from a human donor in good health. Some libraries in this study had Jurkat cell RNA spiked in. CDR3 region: CASSYSENYDEQFF. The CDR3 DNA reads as TGTGCCAGCAGTTACTCCGAGAACTACGATGAGCAGTTCTTC.